This T cell receptor (beta chain) was sequenced for a study of CD8 T cells in Susac syndrome. Overall study context: Patients with Susac syndrome were therapy-naive, on corticosteroids, or on intravenous immunoglobulin alone at blood draw.

J was trimmed by 4 bases and V by 4 bases; bases with no gene match: 9. This CDR3 spans 14 amino acids. CDR1 is DFQATT and CDR2 is SNEGSKA in the germline V gene (reference sequence). Reverse transcription of roughly 0.5 to 1 ug RNA was carried out with random hexamers. MiXCR, run by TCRdb on the immunoSEQ multiplex PCR reads, gives a single entry per CDR3 protein. The table lists approximately 160,000 distinct CDR3 sequences, approximately 95% of them singletons. FACS was used to enrich TEMRA cells, whereas the CD8+ and CD4+ T cells were obtained by negative isolation. The sequence derives from a human donor with Susac syndrome. The rearrangement links TRBV20-1 to TRBJ2-7, with TRBD2 matching 8 bases. Material for sequencing was CD4+ T cells from PBMCs. The CDR3 loop is CSAIQSGSTYEQYF. DNA of the CDR3: TGCAGTGCTATCCAAAGCGGGAGTACGTACGAGCAGTACTTC.